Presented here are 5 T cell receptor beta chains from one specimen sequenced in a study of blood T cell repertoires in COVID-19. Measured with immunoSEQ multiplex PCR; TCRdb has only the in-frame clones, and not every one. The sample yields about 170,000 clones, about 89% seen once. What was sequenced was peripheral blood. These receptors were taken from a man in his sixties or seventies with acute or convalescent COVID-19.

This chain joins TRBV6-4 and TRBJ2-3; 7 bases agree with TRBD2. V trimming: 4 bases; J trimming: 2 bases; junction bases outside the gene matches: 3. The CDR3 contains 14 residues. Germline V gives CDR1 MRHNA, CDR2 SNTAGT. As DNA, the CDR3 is TGTGCCAGCAGTGGTGGGGGGGACACAGATACGCAGTATTTT. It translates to CASSGGGDTDTQYF.

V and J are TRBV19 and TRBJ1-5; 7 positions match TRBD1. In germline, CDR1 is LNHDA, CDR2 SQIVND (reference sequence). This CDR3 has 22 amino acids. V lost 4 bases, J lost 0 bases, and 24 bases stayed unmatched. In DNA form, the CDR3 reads TGTGCCAGTAGTAAATATTTGGTGTTGGAGGGGGCGAGAGGATATAGCAATCAGCCCCAGCATTTT. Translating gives CASSKYLVLEGARGYSNQPQHF. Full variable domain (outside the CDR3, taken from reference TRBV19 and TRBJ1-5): DGGITQSPKYLFRKEGQNVTLSCEQNLNHDAMYWYRQDPGQGLRLIYYSQIVNDFQKGDIAEGYSVSREKKESFPLTVTSAQKNPTAFYLCASSKYLVLEGARGYSNQPQHFGDGTRLSIL.

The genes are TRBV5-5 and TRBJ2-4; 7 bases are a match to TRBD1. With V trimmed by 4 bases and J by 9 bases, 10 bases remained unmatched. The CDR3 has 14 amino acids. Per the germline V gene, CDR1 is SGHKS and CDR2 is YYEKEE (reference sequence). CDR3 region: CASSTAGGSVIQYF. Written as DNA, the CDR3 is TGTGCCAGCAGCACCGCAGGGGGTAGCGTCATTCAGTACTTC. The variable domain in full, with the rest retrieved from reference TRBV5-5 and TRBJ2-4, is DAGVTQSPTHLIKTRGQQVTLRCSPISGHKSVSWYQQVLGQGPQFIFQYYEKEERGRGNFPDRFSARQFPNYSSELNVNALLLGDSALYLCASSTAGGSVIQYFGAGTRLSVL.

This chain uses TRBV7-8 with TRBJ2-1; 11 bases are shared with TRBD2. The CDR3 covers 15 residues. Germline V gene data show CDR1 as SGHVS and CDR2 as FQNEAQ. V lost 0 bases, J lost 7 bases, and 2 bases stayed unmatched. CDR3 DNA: TGTGCCAGCAGCTTAGCACTAGCGGGGGTAAATGAGCAGTTCTTC. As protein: CASSLALAGVNEQFF.

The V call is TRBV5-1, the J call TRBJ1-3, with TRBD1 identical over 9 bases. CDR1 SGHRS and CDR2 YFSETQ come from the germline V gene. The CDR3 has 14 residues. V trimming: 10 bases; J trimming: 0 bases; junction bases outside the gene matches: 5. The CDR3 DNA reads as TGCGCCGGGACAGGGTTTCGCTCTGGAAACACCATATATTTT. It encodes CAGTGFRSGNTIYF. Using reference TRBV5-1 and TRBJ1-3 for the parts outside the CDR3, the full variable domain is KAGVTQTPRYLIKTRGQQVTLSCSPISGHRSVSWYQQTPGQGLQFLFEYFSETQRNKGNFPGRFSGRQFSNSRSEMNVSTLELGDSALYLCAGTGFRSGNTIYFGEGSWLTVV.